This T cell receptor (beta chain) emerged from a study of T cells in Graves' hyperthyroidism and ophthalmopathy (dated by TCRdb to the late 2010s). For the study in its entirety: Peripheral blood was collected at initial diagnosis, before any treatment. TCR V-J signatures able to tell the groups apart were searched for in a discovery cohort of 95 to 100 patients, of whom about 40 had Graves' ophthalmopathy and more than 55 had stable Graves' hyperthyroidism. Prospective prediction of ophthalmopathy was tested in an independent validation cohort of 18 to 20 hyperthyroidism patients and some 17 patients who later progressed to ophthalmopathy. The 75 to 100 discovery patients were randomly split 7:3 into training and test sets. The study also compared thyroid tissue and blood T-cell repertoires from 5 to 7 Graves' hyperthyroidism patients. Following sampling, methimazole starting at 30 mg daily was given to hyperthyroidism patients, and high-dose intravenous methylprednisolone was given to ophthalmopathy patients. The paper reports TCR Vbeta CDR3 sequencing of approximately 130 peripheral blood samples: some 41 ophthalmopathy, roughly 80 hyperthyroidism and around 17 progressor patients.

This clonotype was counted only a few times. Its antigen is unknown. No quality values exist for individual bases; no much larger clone is one base distant. Between the V and J ends, shortened by 5 bases and 2 bases respectively, the junction contains 13 bases. Inclusive of the bounding cysteine and phenylalanine, the CDR3 is 14 residues long. CDR3 DNA is the only sequence kept; it has 42 bases, read in frame from the first base. CDR1 and CDR2, per the germline V gene (reference sequence), are LNHDA and SQIVND. Stable Graves' hyperthyroidism was defined as the absence of progression to ophthalmopathy over 18 months of follow-up. Hyperthyroidism patients were aged 18 to 65 years and newly diagnosed, with disease duration of less than 2 months. Exclusion was applied to patients with uncontrolled infections, other autoimmune diseases, pregnancy or lactation. Diagnoses relied on clinical symptoms, serum thyroxine and TRAb, thyroid ultrasound and orbital computed tomography. Ficoll-Paque density gradient centrifugation was used to isolate PBMCs from approximately 10 ml of fresh peripheral blood. Trizol reagent was used to extract total RNA, and RNA quality was then checked on an Agilent 2100 Bioanalyzer.

Broad study findings and their caveats: Most expanded thyroid clonotypes (frequency above 0.001) were also detected in blood, suggesting blood repertoires may reflect thyroid immune responses. In cross-validation, a model built on a 13 V-J signature told ophthalmopathy apart from stable hyperthyroidism with over 85% sensitivity and approximately 81% specificity, and in testing the same model reached 80%/75%. Sample size was not statistically predetermined, and investigators were not blinded to group allocation. In validation, the model predicted progression to ophthalmopathy a median of around six months before onset, with approximately 71% sensitivity and more than 72% specificity.

TCR beta CDR3 regions were amplified from RNA transcripts. The first round of RT-PCR for the TCR CDR3 was performed with the HTBI primer set and the Qiagen OneStep RT-PCR kit. Libraries were constructed in a second round of multiplex PCR, after which size selection and purification were carried out. Sequencing of the libraries was done on an Illumina HiSeq2000 using paired-end 100 bp reads. The study's own analysis went as follows. SOAPnuke was used to process the raw data, with reads discarded if the reads contained adapters or uncalled bases, had a mean Phred below 15, or lacked an exact constant-primer or identifier match. High-quality paired reads were merged with COPE v1.2.5, and unique nucleotide sequences were defined as clonotypes. Clonotypes were aligned to IMGT TRBV, TRBD and TRBJ reference segments using MiTCR v1.1. The analysis included only V-J combinations with a frequency above 0.0001, which together covered 98% to 99.2% of the repertoires. The TCS score was defined as the ratio of F50 (clonal expansion) to E x V (chaos), calculated using BLOSUM62-based TCRdist between CDR3 peptides within each V-J. Welch's t-statistics and random forest reduced several hundred V-J features to 13, which were used in a naive Bayes classifier (R e1071). Starting from the raw public reads, TCRdb applied fastp trimming at Q25, assembled clones with MiXCR and retained in-frame beta chains. CDR3 protein duplicates are merged, each entry listing the most common genes and DNA. In this record, the V and J calls reflect TCRdb's handling and not the investigators' own analysis. Counted in this sample were roughly 740,000 distinct CDR3 sequences; about a sixth of them appeared once. Around 8.1% of the sample is held by the ten biggest clonotypes.

The sequence was obtained from a man younger than 35 with Graves' hyperthyroidism. Sequenced sample: blood. The chain is assembled from TRBV19 and TRBJ2-7, with TRBD1 perhaps the D gene, on 6 matching bases. The DNA sequence is given as TGTGCCAGTAGTTCCCGGACAGACACCTACGAGCAGTACTTC. It translates to CASSSRTDTYEQYF.